This entry lists 29 T cell receptor beta chains sequenced from one sample in a study of CD8+ T cells in alopecia areata. Once RNA had been extracted, it was reverse transcribed into cDNA to act as the sequencing template. Here immunoSEQ multiplex PCR was the method, and the copy in TCRdb shows in-frame clones only, minus some. This sample has more than 100,000 clones, with approximately 58% found just once. Sequenced material: CD4+ T cells sorted from blood, taken at week 0. Receptors were obtained from a human donor with alopecia areata.

This sequence joins TRBV30 and TRBJ2-2, with TRBD2 as a possible D gene (5 bases). The CDR3 contains 12 residues. The V and J ends lost 8 bases and 3 bases respectively, with 10 bases between them. Germline CDR1 is GTSNPN and CDR2 is SVGIG (reference sequence). CDR3 in amino acids: CARGLHTGELFF. Here the CDR3 DNA reads TGTGCCCGAGGACTGCACACCGGGGAGCTGTTTTTT.

This rearrangement joins TRBV5-1 to TRBJ2-1; possible D gene TRBD1, 6 bases. The V gene lost 1 base and the J gene lost 6 bases, with 14 bases spanning the gap. This CDR3 region has 15 residues. Germline V gene data show CDR1 as SGHRS and CDR2 as YFSETQ. The CDR3 region has the DNA TGCGCCAGCAGCTTGCAGGGGACCCTCTCCAATGAGCAGTTCTTC. It encodes CASSLQGTLSNEQFF.

The chain combines TRBV5-4 with TRBJ1-2; 7 bases line up with TRBD1. The ends lost 2 bases at V and 7 bases at J; junction bases unmatched: 17. Germline values: CDR1 SGHNT, CDR2 YYREEE (reference sequence). This CDR3 region has 17 residues. The CDR3 DNA is TGTGCCAGCAGCTTACCCGCTCATACAGGGGAACGGGGTGGCTACACCTTC. Protein: CASSLPAHTGERGGYTF. Combining the CDR3 with reference TRBV5-4 and TRBJ1-2 gives the whole variable domain ETGVTQSPTHLIKTRGQQVTLRCSSQSGHNTVSWYQQALGQGPQFIFQYYREEENGRGNFPPRFSGLQFPNYSSELNVNALELDDSALYLCASSLPAHTGERGGYTFGSGTRLTVV.

This clone appeared once. This chain's CDR3 is CASSREDREAYEQYF. The CDR3 region has the DNA TGCGCCAGCAGCAGAGAGGACAGGGAGGCCTACGAGCAGTACTTC. This chain connects TRBV5-1 to TRBJ2-7; 8 bases match TRBD1. The V segment lost 4 bases and the J segment 2 bases; nucleotides outside the gene matches: 8. CDR1 is SGHRS and CDR2 is YFSETQ in the germline V gene. The CDR3 consists of 15 residues.

The chain links TRBV6-5 to TRBJ2-3, with a possible D match to TRBD2 (6 bases). The V gene lost 0 bases and the J gene lost 3 bases, with 13 bases spanning the gap. Germline V gene lookup returns CDR1 MNHEY and CDR2 SVGAGI. The CDR3 is 16 residues long. The CDR3 nucleotides read TGTGCCAGCAGTTACTCGGGCGGGACGGGTACAGATACGCAGTATTTT. It yields the protein CASSYSGGTGTDTQYF.

The gene calls are TRBV19 and TRBJ1-2, with a possible D match to TRBD1 (5 bases). This CDR3 has 16 residues. CDR1 LNHDA and CDR2 SQIVND come from the germline V gene (reference sequence). V was trimmed by 1 base and J by 4 bases, leaving 16 bases between them. CDR3 bases: TGTGCCAGTAGTATAGTATCGACAGAATTCTCCTATGGCTACACCTTC. Translating it yields CASSIVSTEFSYGYTF.

This clone was observed a handful of times. The chain employs TRBV7-2 and TRBJ2-3; D possibly corresponds to TRBD2 (6 bases). The CDR3 runs 15 residues. V gave up 5 bases and J gave up 4 bases, with 16 bases separating them. Per the germline V gene, CDR1 is SGHTA and CDR2 is FQGNSA. The CDR3 bases are TGTGCCAGCAGCGCCCCTGGGGGGTGGGCAGATACGCAGTATTTT. This gives the protein CASSAPGGWADTQYF.

This clone has a handful of counts. The CDR3 here is CASSPEPGLGWSEQYF. In DNA form, the CDR3 reads TGTGCCAGCAGCCCAGAGCCGGGACTAGGGTGGTCAGAGCAGTACTTC. The chain joins TRBV7-2 to TRBJ2-7; 8 bases are shared with TRBD2. Germline CDR1 is SGHTA and CDR2 is FQGNSA. The CDR3 length is 16 residues. The trim removed 5 bases at V and 7 bases at J, leaving 16 bases unmatched.

The rearrangement uses TRBV7-3 and TRBJ2-3, with TRBD2 identical over 7 bases. The CDR3 contains 17 residues. The V gene's germline CDR1 is SGHTA and CDR2 FQGTGA. The trim removed 7 bases at V and 2 bases at J, leaving 15 bases unmatched. The CDR3 region has the DNA TGTGCCAGCAACACGGTCACTGGGCTAGCGGTCACAGATACGCAGTATTTT. Protein sequence: CASNTVTGLAVTDTQYF.

This clone was seen a few times. V is TRBV5-1 and J is TRBJ1-5; D remains ambiguous. Germline loops: CDR1 SGHRS, CDR2 YFSETQ. V gave up 0 bases and J gave up 0 bases, with 7 bases separating them. The CDR3 contains 15 residues. The CDR3 nucleotides read TGCGCCAGCAGCTTGGGGGGATTTAGCAATCAGCCCCAGCATTTT. Protein: CASSLGGFSNQPQHF. Full variable domain (outside the CDR3, taken from reference TRBV5-1 and TRBJ1-5): KAGVTQTPRYLIKTRGQQVTLSCSPISGHRSVSWYQQTPGQGLQFLFEYFSETQRNKGNFPGRFSGRQFSNSRSEMNVSTLELGDSALYLCASSLGGFSNQPQHFGDGTRLSIL.

This clone has a handful of counts. The chain couples TRBV5-1 to TRBJ2-3; 7 bases are shared with TRBD1. After removal of 0 bases from V and 1 base from J, the junction contained 2 bases not matched to a gene. The CDR3 has 15 amino acids. Germline CDR1 is SGHRS and CDR2 is YFSETQ. The CDR3, as DNA: TGCGCCAGCAGCTTGGAAGACAGGGGCACAGATACGCAGTATTTT. Its protein is CASSLEDRGTDTQYF.

V is TRBV7-2 and J is TRBJ2-7; D is unclear. The CDR3 sequence is 14 residues long. V lost 5 bases and J 0 bases, leaving 11 bases between the germline ends. Germline lookup yields CDR1 SGHTA and CDR2 FQGNSA. CDR3 protein: CASSVTGSSYEQYF. The CDR3 DNA follows: TGTGCCAGCAGCGTGACGGGTAGCTCCTACGAGCAGTACTTC. Looking up the rest from reference TRBV7-2 and TRBJ2-7 gives the full variable domain: GAGVSQSPSNKVTEKGKDVELRCDPISGHTALYWYRQSLGQGLEFLIYFQGNSAPDKSGLPSDRFSAERTGGSVSTLTIQRTQQEDSAVYLCASSVTGSSYEQYFGPGTRLTVT.

The chain recombines TRBV15 with TRBJ2-5, with D possibly matching TRBD2 (6 bases). V lost 0 bases to trimming and J lost 5 bases, with 13 bases between them. The CDR3 consists of 15 residues. In germline, CDR1 is LNHNV, CDR2 YYDKDF (reference sequence). In DNA, the CDR3 is TGTGCCACCAGCAGAGAGGGGGGTCCGAGGGAGACCCAGTACTTC. Translating gives CATSREGGPRETQYF. The variable domain in full, completed from reference TRBV15 and TRBJ2-5, reads DAMVIQNPRYQVTQFGKPVTLSCSQTLNHNVMYWYQQKSSQAPKLLFHYYDKDFNNEADTPDNFQSRRPNTSFCFLDIRSPGLGDTAMYLCATSREGGPRETQYFGPGTRLLVL.

V usage is TRBV30 and J usage is TRBJ2-5; tentative D call: TRBD1 (6 bases). The germline V gene encodes CDR1 GTSNPN and CDR2 SVGIG (reference sequence). Trimming removed 3 bases from V and 1 base from J, with 18 bases in between. CDR3 length: 16 amino acids. CDR3 coding DNA: TGTGCCTGGAGCAAAGGGACATCAAGACGCCAAGAGACCCAGTACTTC. Amino acids: CAWSKGTSRRQETQYF.

The chain recombines TRBV7-9 with TRBJ2-5; 11 positions match TRBD2. The V gene's germline CDR1 is SEHNR and CDR2 FQNEAQ (reference sequence). The CDR3 spans 16 residues. The V gene end was trimmed by 0 bases and the J gene end by 5 bases; junction bases not matched to a gene: 5. CDR3 DNA: TGTGCCAGCAGCTTAGCTAGGGGGACTAGCGGCGAGACCCAGTACTTC. Translation gives CASSLARGTSGETQYF.

This clone was counted only a few times. This rearrangement joins TRBV7-2 to TRBJ1-2; 8 nucleotides line up with TRBD1. The CDR3 covers 15 residues. The germline gives CDR1 SGHTA, CDR2 FQGNSA. V shed 5 bases, J shed 5 bases, and the junction held 10 bases outside the gene matches. CDR3 sequence reads: CASSRPQGARYGYTF. Written as DNA, the CDR3 is TGTGCCAGCAGCCGGCCGCAGGGGGCGCGGTATGGCTACACCTTC.

The chain links TRBV2 to TRBJ1-1; D unclear. Per germline, CDR1 SNHLY and CDR2 FYNNEI. With 5 bases removed from V and 1 base from J, the gap between germline ends came to 17 bases. There are 16 residues in the CDR3. The CDR3 nucleotides read TGTGCCAGCAGTTTGAATGGTGGCACCGAGAACACTGAAGCTTTCTTT. This encodes CASSLNGGTENTEAFF.

This clone was counted only a few times. The V call is TRBV15, the J call TRBJ2-5; D call uncertain. This CDR3 comprises 13 residues. CDR1 and CDR2 from the germline V gene are LNHNV and YYDKDF (reference sequence). V dropped 5 bases and J dropped 4 bases, with 11 bases sitting between them. The CDR3 is CATSQDVGETQYF. In nucleotides, the CDR3 is TGTGCCACCAGCCAAGATGTGGGAGAGACCCAGTACTTC.

This clone was counted between two and nine times. V gene TRBV2 combines with J gene TRBJ2-5; D is possibly TRBD1 (7 bases). The J call may be faulty, since TRBJ2-7 better matches the DNA end. Per the germline V gene, CDR1 is SNHLY and CDR2 is FYNNEI. The CDR3 covers 16 residues. As DNA, the CDR3 is TGTGCCAGCAGTCTACAGGGGTTGAATTTCGGGGGCGAGCAGTACTTC. Protein sequence: CASSLQGLNFGGEQYF.

The chain couples TRBV7-9 to TRBJ2-2; a possible D gene is TRBD1 (5 bases). Germline assignment: CDR1 SEHNR and CDR2 FQNEAQ (reference sequence). Deletions cut 2 bases from V and 2 bases from J, with 9 bases between. The CDR3 is 15 amino acids. The CDR3, as DNA: TGTGCCAGCAGCTTAAAACAGGTTAACACCGGGGAGCTGTTTTTT. Its protein is CASSLKQVNTGELFF.

The chain couples TRBV5-1 to TRBJ2-3; a weak D match, TRBD1 (5 bases). CDR3 length: 14 amino acids. Germline values: CDR1 SGHRS, CDR2 YFSETQ. The V gene lost 4 bases and the J gene lost 0 bases, with 9 bases spanning the gap. The CDR3 DNA is TGCGCCAGCAGCGACCAGGGCAGCACAGATACGCAGTATTTT. Translated, it gives CASSDQGSTDTQYF.

The V call is TRBV5-1, the J call TRBJ2-7, with 9 bases identical to TRBD1. The germline V gene has CDR1 SGHRS and CDR2 YFSETQ. V lost 3 bases and J lost 4; bases outside the gene matches: 5. The CDR3 is made up of 14 amino acids. CDR3 amino acids: CASSSTTGGYEQYF. The CDR3 DNA follows: TGCGCCAGCAGCTCAACGACAGGGGGTTACGAGCAGTACTTC.

This clone has just a few counts. This chain joins TRBV10-3 and TRBJ1-6, with a possible D match to TRBD1 (6 bases). CDR1 is ENHRY, CDR2 SYGVKD, per germline. This CDR3 has 13 amino acids. V lost 9 bases to trimming and J lost 7 bases, with 13 bases between them. The CDR3 DNA reads as TGTGCCATGACGGGGGCGGTCAATTCACCCCTCCACTTT. This translates into CAMTGAVNSPLHF.

The V call is TRBV5-8, the J call TRBJ2-1; D gene uncertain. Germline V gene sequence: CDR1 SGHTS, CDR2 YDEGEE. The CDR3 has 15 amino acids. Between the trimmed V and J ends, which lost 2 bases and 4 bases, there was a span of 13 bases. The CDR3 region has the DNA TGTGCCAGCAGCTTAGGGAACAGCGCGTACAATGAGCAGTTCTTC. Its translation: CASSLGNSAYNEQFF.

This clone was seen only a few times. This rearrangement joins TRBV19 to TRBJ2-2; D possibly matches TRBD1 or TRBD2 (6 bases each). Looked up from germline, CDR1 is LNHDA and CDR2 is SQIVND (reference sequence). The V and J ends lost 8 bases and 2 bases respectively, with 12 bases between them. This CDR3 spans 14 amino acids. This CDR3 reads CASRGTLNTGELFF. DNA for the CDR3: TGTGCCAGTCGCGGGACACTTAACACCGGGGAGCTGTTTTTT.

This clone was recorded once. This sequence joins TRBV7-2 and TRBJ2-5; D ambiguous. V lost 3 bases and J 5 bases, leaving 13 bases between the germline ends. Germline CDR1 SGHTA, CDR2 FQGNSA. The CDR3 is 14 amino acids. CDR3 bases: TGTGCCAGCAGCTTCCGGGCGTGGAGTGAGACCCAGTACTTC. As protein: CASSFRAWSETQYF.

This chain connects TRBV19 to TRBJ1-1, with 7 nucleotides matching TRBD1. Germline values: CDR1 LNHDA, CDR2 SQIVND (reference sequence). V lost 5 bases, J lost 0 bases, and 9 bases stayed unmatched. This CDR3 is built from 16 residues. In nucleotides, the CDR3 is TGTGCCAGTAGTCCCCGAGGGGGACAGATGAACACTGAAGCTTTCTTT. Encoded protein: CASSPRGGQMNTEAFF.

This clone was seen at least ten times. The J gene is TRBJ1-6, the V gene TRBV14, with D unresolved. The V gene lost 4 bases and the J gene lost 9 bases, with 7 bases spanning the gap. The CDR3 sequence is 12 residues long. Germline-derived CDR1 and CDR2 are SGHDN and FVKESK. The CDR3 DNA reads TGTGCCAGCAGCCGTGAAGTTTCACCCCTCCACTTT. Its translation is CASSREVSPLHF. The whole variable domain, remainder taken from reference TRBV14 and TRBJ1-6, is EAGVTQFPSHSVIEKGQTVTLRCDPISGHDNLYWYRRVMGKEIKFLLHFVKESKQDESGMPNNRFLAERTGGTYSTLKVQPAELEDSGVYFCASSREVSPLHFGNGTRLTVT.

V gene TRBV27 combines with J gene TRBJ2-3; D ambiguous. Germline-derived CDR1 and CDR2 are MNHEY and SMNVEV (reference sequence). The V and J ends lost 5 bases and 3 bases respectively, with 15 bases between them. CDR3 size: 15 residues. CDR3 coding DNA: TGTGCCAGCAGTACCCATAGTGTGGGAACAGATACGCAGTATTTT. It translates to CASSTHSVGTDTQYF.